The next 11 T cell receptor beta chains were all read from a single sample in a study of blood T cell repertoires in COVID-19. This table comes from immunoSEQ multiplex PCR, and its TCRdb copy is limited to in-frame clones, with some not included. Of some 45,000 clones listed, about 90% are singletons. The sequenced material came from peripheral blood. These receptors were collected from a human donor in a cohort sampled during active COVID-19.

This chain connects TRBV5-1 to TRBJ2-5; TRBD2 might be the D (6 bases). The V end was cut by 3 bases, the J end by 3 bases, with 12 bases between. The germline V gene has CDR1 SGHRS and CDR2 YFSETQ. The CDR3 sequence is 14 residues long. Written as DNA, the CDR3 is TGCGCCAGCAGCTCGGCGGGGTTAAAAGAGACCCAGTACTTC. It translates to CASSSAGLKETQYF. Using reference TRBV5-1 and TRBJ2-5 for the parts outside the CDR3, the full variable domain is KAGVTQTPRYLIKTRGQQVTLSCSPISGHRSVSWYQQTPGQGLQFLFEYFSETQRNKGNFPGRFSGRQFSNSRSEMNVSTLELGDSALYLCASSSAGLKETQYFGPGTRLLVL.

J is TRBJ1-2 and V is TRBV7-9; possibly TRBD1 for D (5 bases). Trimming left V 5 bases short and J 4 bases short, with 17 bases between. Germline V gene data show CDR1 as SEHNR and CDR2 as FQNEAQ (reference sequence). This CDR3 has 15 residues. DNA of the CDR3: TGTGCCAGCAGCCCATCGACCCAGGGCGGCTATGGCTACACCTTC. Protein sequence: CASSPSTQGGYGYTF.

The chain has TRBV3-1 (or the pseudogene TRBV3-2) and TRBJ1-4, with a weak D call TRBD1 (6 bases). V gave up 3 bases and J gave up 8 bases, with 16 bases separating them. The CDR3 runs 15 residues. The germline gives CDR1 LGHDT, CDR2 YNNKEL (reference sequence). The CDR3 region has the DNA TGTGCCAGCAGCCACCATACCAGGGGAGGGGAAAAACTGTTTTTT. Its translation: CASSHHTRGGEKLFF.

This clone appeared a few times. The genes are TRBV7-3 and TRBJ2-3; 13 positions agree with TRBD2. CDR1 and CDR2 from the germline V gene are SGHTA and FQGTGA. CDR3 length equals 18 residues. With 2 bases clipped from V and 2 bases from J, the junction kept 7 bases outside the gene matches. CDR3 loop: CASSLLPGLAGDTDTQYF. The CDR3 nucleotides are TGTGCCAGCAGCTTACTCCCTGGACTAGCGGGAGACACAGATACGCAGTATTTT.

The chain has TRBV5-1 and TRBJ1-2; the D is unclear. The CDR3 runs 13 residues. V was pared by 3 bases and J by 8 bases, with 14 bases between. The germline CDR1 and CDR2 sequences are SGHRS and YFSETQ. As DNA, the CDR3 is TGCGCCAGCAGCTCGCGTGGTGGTATGGGCTACACCTTC. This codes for CASSSRGGMGYTF. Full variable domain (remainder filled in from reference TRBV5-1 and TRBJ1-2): KAGVTQTPRYLIKTRGQQVTLSCSPISGHRSVSWYQQTPGQGLQFLFEYFSETQRNKGNFPGRFSGRQFSNSRSEMNVSTLELGDSALYLCASSSRGGMGYTFGSGTRLTVV.

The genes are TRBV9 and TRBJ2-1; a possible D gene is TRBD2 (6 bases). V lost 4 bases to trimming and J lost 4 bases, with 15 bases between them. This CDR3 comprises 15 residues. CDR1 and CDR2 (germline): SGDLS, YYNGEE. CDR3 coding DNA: TGTGCCAGCAGCTCCCTAGGAGGGAGGTACAATGAGCAGTTCTTC. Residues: CASSSLGGRYNEQFF.

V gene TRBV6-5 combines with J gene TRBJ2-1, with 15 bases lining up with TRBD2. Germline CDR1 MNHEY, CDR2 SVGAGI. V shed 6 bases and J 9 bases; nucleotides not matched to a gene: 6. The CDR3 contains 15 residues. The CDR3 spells CASSLGLAGGSEQFF. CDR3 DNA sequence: TGTGCCAGCAGCCTGGGACTAGCGGGAGGCTCTGAGCAGTTCTTC.

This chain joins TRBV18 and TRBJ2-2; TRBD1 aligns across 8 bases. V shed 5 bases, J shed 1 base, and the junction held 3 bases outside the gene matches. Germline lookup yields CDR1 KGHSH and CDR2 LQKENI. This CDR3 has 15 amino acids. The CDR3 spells CASSTGTGNTGELFF. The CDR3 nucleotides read TGTGCCAGCTCAACCGGGACAGGGAACACCGGGGAGCTGTTTTTT.

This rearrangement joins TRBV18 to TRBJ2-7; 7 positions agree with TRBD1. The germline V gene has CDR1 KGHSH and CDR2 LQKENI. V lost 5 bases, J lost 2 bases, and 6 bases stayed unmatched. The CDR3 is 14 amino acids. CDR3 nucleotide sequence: TGTGCCAGCTCAGAAGCGACAGGGACCTACGAGCAGTACTTC. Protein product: CASSEATGTYEQYF.

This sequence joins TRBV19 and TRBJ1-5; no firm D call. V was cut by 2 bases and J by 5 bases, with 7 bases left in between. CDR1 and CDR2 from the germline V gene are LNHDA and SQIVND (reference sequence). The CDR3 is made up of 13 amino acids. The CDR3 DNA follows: TGTGCCAGTAGTATAATGAGGGATCAGCCCCAGCATTTT. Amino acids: CASSIMRDQPQHF.

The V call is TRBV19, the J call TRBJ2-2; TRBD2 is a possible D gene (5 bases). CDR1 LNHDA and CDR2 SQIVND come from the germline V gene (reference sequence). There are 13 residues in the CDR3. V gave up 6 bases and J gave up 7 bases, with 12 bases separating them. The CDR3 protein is CASRRGRGGELFF. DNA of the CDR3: TGTGCCAGTAGACGAGGGCGAGGCGGGGAGCTGTTTTTT.